The clone carrying this T cell receptor (beta chain) was counted a few times. Its specificity is unknown. The patients, who ranged from 18 to 65 in age, presented with newly diagnosed hyperthyroidism lasting under 2 months. Diagnostic assessment was based on clinical symptoms, serum thyroxine and TRAb, thyroid ultrasound and orbital computed tomography. This specimen comes from a study of T cells in Graves' hyperthyroidism and ophthalmopathy. V gave up 2 bases and J gave up 9 bases, with 19 bases separating them. Germline CDR1 and CDR2: SGHTA and FQGTGA. The CDR3 runs 15 residues. TCR beta CDR3 sequences were amplified from RNA transcripts. HTBI primers were employed in a first-round RT-PCR of the TCR CDR3. MiXCR, applied by TCRdb to the multiplex PCR reads, yields one record per CDR3 protein. The table has over 450,000 distinct CDR3 sequences, approximately 15% seen once. Whole-study results and caveats: By a 13 V-J model, ophthalmopathy was set apart from stable hyperthyroidism. Among thyroid clonotypes expanded above 0.001, most also appeared in blood.

The V gene is TRBV7-3, the J gene TRBJ1-1; D gene uncertain. The TCR sequence derives from a woman under 30 with Graves' hyperthyroidism. Sequencing was carried out using blood. The CDR3 DNA sequence: TGTGCCAGCAGCTTAGGTTGGTCGGACCCACCCCAAGCTTTCTTT. This gives the protein CASSLGWSDPPQAFF.